This is a list of T cell receptor beta chains from one sample in a study of cytomegalovirus exposure and HLA in healthy donors. Libraries were prepared by immunoSEQ multiplex PCR; TCRdb keeps only in-frame clonotypes and omits some of them. Of about 110,000 clones in the sample, approximately 79% were seen once. Material for sequencing was PBMCs. The source of these receptors is a man between 18 and 35 years old in good health and CMV-seronegative. Both conserved end residues are part of each CDR3. A D gene is named only where the DNA matches it firmly. The size field is filled for only some rows; it gives once, few, many or a size class.

D gene	clone size	V gene	J gene	CDR3 DNA	CDR3 protein
.	.	TRBV5-1	TRBJ2-1	TGCGCCAGCAGCCCTGGGGACACCACCTACAATGAGCAGTTCTTC	CASSPGDTTYNEQFF
.	.	TRBV2	TRBJ1-5	TGTGCCAGCAGGAGGGGCAATCAGCCCCAGCATTTT	CASRRGNQPQHF
TRBD2	.	TRBV7-8	TRBJ2-1	TGTGCCAGCAGCTTAGATGAATGGGCGGGGGGGCCCTACAATGAGCAGTTCTTC	CASSLDEWAGGPYNEQFF
.	once	TRBV7-8	TRBJ1-6	TGTGCCAGCAGCTTGTCGGACGCAGGGAATTCACCCCTCCACTTT	CASSLSDAGNSPLHF
TRBD1	.	TRBV27	TRBJ1-2	TGTGCCAGCAGTCCGGCACTATACCGGGACAGGGGTGCGAATGGCTACACCTTC	CASSPALYRDRGANGYTF
TRBD2	.	TRBV7-6	TRBJ2-2	TGTGCCAGCAGCTTGTGGGGGGGGACGAACACCGGGGAGCTGTTTTTT	CASSLWGGTNTGELFF
.	.	TRBV28	TRBJ2-7	TGTGCCAGCGGTGGATCTGGGGCCTCCTACGAGCAGTACTTC	CASGGSGASYEQYF
.	.	TRBV19	TRBJ1-2	TGTGCCAGTAGTACTACTGGGACTTCGACTAGTGGCTACACCTTC	CASSTTGTSTSGYTF
TRBD1	.	TRBV5-1	TRBJ2-3	TGCGCCAGCAGCCCGGAGGGACAGGGGCCAGATACGCAGTATTTT	CASSPEGQGPDTQYF
.	.	TRBV5-5	TRBJ1-2	TGTGCCAGCAGCTTGAGGGGGGGCTGGGGCTATGGCTACACCTTC	CASSLRGGWGYGYTF